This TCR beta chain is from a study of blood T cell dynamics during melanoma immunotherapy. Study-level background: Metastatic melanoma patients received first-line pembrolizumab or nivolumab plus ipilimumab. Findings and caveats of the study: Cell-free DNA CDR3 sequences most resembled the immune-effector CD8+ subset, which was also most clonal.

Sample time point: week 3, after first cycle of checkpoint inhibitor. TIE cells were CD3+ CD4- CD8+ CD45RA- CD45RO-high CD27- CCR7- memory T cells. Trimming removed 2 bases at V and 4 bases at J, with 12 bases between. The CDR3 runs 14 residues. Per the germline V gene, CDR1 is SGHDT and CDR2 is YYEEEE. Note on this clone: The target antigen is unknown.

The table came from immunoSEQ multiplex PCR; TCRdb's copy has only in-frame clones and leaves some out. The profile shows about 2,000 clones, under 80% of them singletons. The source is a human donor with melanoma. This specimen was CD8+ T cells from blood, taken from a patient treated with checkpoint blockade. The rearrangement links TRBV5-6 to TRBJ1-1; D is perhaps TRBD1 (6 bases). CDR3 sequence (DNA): TGTGCCAGCAGCTTTCAGGGGTCGGGCACTGAAGCTTTCTTT. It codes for CASSFQGSGTEAFF.